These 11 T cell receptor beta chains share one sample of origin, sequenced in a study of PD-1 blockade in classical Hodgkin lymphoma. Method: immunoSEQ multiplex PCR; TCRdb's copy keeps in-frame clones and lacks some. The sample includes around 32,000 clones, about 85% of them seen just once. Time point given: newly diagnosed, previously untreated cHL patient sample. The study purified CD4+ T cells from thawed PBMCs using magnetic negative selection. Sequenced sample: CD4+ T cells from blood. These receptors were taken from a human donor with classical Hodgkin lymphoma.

The CDR3 sequence: CASSRTGGRNQPQHF. The CDR3 DNA sequence: TGTGCCAGCAGCCGGACAGGGGGCCGCAATCAGCCCCAGCATTTT. This sequence joins TRBV28 and TRBJ1-5; 11 bases fit TRBD1. The ends lost 6 bases at V and 2 bases at J; junction bases unmatched: 3. Germline V lookup: CDR1 MDHEN, CDR2 SYDVKM. This CDR3 has 15 amino acids.

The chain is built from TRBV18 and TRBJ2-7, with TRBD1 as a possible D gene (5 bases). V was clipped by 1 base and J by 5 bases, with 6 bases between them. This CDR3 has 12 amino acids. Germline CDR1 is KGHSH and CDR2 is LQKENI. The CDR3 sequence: CASSPQGNEQYF. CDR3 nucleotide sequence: TGTGCCAGCTCACCACAGGGGAACGAGCAGTACTTC.

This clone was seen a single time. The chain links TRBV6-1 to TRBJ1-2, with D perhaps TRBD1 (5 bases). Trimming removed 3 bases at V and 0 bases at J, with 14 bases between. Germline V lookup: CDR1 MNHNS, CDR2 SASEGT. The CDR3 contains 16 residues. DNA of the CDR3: TGTGCCAGCAGTGAGTTAGACAGATCCTCTAACTATGGCTACACCTTC. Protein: CASSELDRSSNYGYTF.

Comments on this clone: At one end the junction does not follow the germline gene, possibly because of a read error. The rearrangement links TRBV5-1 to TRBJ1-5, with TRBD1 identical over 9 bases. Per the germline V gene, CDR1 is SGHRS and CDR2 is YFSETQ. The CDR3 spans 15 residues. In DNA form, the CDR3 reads TGCGCCAGCACCTTGACAGGGGGTGACAATCAGCCCCAGCATTTT. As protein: CASTLTGGDNQPQHF.

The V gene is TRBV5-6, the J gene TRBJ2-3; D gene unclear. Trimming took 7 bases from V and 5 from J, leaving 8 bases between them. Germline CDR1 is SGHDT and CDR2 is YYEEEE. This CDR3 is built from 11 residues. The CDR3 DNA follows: TGTGCCAGCGCCTACGTAGATACGCAGTATTTT. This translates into CASAYVDTQYF.

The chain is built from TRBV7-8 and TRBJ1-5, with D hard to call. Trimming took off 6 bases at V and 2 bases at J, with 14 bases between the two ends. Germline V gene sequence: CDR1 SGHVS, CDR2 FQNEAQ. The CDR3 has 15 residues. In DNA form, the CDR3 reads TGTGCCAGCAGTCTAATGGGTGGTGGCAATCAGCCCCAGCATTTT. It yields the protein CASSLMGGGNQPQHF.

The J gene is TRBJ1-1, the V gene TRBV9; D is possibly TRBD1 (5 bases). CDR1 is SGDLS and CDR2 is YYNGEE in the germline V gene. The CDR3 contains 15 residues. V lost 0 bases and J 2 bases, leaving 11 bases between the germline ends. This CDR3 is CASSVGQRLNTEAFF. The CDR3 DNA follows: TGTGCCAGCAGCGTAGGACAGAGACTTAACACTGAAGCTTTCTTT.

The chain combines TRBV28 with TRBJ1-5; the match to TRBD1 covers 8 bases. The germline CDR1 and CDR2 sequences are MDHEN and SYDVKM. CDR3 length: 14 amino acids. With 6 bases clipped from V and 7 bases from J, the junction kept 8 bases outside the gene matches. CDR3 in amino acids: CASRRQGARQPQHF. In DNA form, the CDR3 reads TGTGCCAGCAGACGCCAGGGGGCTCGGCAGCCCCAGCATTTT.

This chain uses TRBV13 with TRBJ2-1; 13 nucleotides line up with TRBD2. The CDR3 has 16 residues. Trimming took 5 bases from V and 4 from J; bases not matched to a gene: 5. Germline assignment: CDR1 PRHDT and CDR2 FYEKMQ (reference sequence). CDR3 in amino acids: CASSPRTSGGYNEQFF. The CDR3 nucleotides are TGTGCCAGCAGCCCGAGGACTAGCGGGGGATACAATGAGCAGTTCTTC.

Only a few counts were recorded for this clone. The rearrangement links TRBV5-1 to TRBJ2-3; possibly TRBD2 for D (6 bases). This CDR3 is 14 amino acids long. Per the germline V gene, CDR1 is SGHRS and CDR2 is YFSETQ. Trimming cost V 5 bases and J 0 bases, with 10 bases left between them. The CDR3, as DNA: TGCGCCAGCAGGGACGGGACTAGCACAGATACGCAGTATTTT. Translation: CASRDGTSTDTQYF.

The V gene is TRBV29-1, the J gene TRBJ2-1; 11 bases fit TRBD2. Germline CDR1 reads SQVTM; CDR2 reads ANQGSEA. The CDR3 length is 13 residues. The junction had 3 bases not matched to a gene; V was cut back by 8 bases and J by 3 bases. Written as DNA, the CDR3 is TGCAGCACCGGACTAGCGGGCTACAATGAGCAGTTCTTC. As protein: CSTGLAGYNEQFF.